These T cell receptor beta chains were read from a single sample in a study of CXCR3-negative and CXCR3-positive naive CD8 T cells. TCRdb re-called the 5' RACE reads; every CDR3 protein appears as one record, without DNA. Here the sample table reports roughly 56,000 distinct CDR3 sequences. Input material: naive CXCR3- CD8+ T cells from blood. Every receptor here comes from a human donor in good health. Some clones in this sample may be carry-over from other donors' samples. Both conserved end residues are part of each CDR3.

j_gene: TRBJ2-7
v_gene: TRBV5-1
CDR3aa: CASSLGPQTYEQYF

j_gene: TRBJ1-5
v_gene: TRBV29-1
CDR3aa: CSVGQGDHQPQHF

j_gene: TRBJ1-5
v_gene: TRBV6-2/TRBV6-3
CDR3aa: CASSSGRNSNQPQHF

j_gene: TRBJ2-5
v_gene: TRBV5-5
CDR3aa: CASSLGTGTQETQYF

j_gene: TRBJ2-7
v_gene: TRBV12-3/TRBV12-4
CDR3aa: CASRPTGDSYEQYF

j_gene: TRBJ2-3
v_gene: TRBV13
CDR3aa: CASSPQRRVTDTQYF

j_gene: TRBJ2-7
v_gene: TRBV10-3
CDR3aa: CAITVFGTYSYEQYF

j_gene: TRBJ2-3
v_gene: TRBV4-3
CDR3aa: CTSSQDAGTLTDTQYF

j_gene: TRBJ2-1
v_gene: TRBV7-9
CDR3aa: CASSLELASGEQFF

j_gene: TRBJ2-2
v_gene: TRBV5-1
CDR3aa: CASIRDPNTGELFF

j_gene: TRBJ2-7
v_gene: TRBV29-1
CDR3aa: CSVANPGTGMSYEQYF

j_gene: TRBJ2-7
v_gene: TRBV27
CDR3aa: CASREGVSEQYF

j_gene: TRBJ2-3
v_gene: TRBV7-8
CDR3aa: CASSLYVVLATDTQYF

j_gene: TRBJ2-1
v_gene: TRBV6-5
CDR3aa: CASSYSGGEQFF

j_gene: TRBJ2-7
v_gene: TRBV7-3
CDR3aa: CASSLETSGVYEQYF

j_gene: TRBJ2-1
v_gene: TRBV11-2
CDR3aa: CASNSYNEQFF